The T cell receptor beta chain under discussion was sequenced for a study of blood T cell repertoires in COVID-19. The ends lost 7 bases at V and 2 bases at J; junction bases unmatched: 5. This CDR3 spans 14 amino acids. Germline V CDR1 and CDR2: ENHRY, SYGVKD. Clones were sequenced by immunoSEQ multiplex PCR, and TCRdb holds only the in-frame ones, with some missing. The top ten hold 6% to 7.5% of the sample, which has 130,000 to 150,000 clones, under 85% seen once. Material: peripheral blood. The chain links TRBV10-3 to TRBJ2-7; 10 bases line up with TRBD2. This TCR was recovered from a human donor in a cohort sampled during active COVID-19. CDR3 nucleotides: TGTGCCATCAACCCAAGCGGGGGGGCCTACGAGCAGTACTTC. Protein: CAINPSGGAYEQYF.